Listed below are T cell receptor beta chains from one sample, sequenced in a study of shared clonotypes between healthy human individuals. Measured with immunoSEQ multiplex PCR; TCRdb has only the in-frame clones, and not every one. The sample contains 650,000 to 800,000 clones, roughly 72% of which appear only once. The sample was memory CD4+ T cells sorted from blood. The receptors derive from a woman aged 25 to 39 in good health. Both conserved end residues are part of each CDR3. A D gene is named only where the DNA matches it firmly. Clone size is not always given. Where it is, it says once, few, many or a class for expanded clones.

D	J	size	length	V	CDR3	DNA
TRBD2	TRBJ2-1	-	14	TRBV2	CASSEREGLDEQFF	TGTGCCAGCAGTGAACGGGAGGGCCTCGATGAGCAGTTCTTC
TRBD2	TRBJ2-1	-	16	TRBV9	CASSRLAGWGRDEQFF	TGTGCCAGCAGCCGATTAGCGGGATGGGGTCGGGATGAGCAGTTCTTC
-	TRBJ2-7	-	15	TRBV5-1	CASSFLREPTYEQYF	TGCGCCAGCAGCTTCCTCCGGGAGCCTACCTACGAGCAGTACTTC
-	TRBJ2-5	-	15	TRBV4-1	CASSQVAGHQETQYF	TGCGCCAGCAGCCAAGTGGCCGGACATCAAGAGACCCAGTACTTC
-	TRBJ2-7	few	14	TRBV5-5	CASSLARTAYEQYF	TGTGCCAGCAGCTTGGCCAGGACGGCCTACGAGCAGTACTTC
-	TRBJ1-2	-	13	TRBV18	CASSEGGDYGYTF	TGTGCCAGCTCAGAGGGCGGCGACTATGGCTACACCTTC
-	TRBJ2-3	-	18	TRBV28	CASSPPASGAVGTDTQYF	TGTGCCAGCAGTCCCCCTGCTTCGGGGGCTGTAGGCACAGATACGCAGTATTTT
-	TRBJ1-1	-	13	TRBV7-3	CASSGYTATEAFF	TGTGCCAGCAGCGGGTACACTGCAACTGAAGCTTTCTTT
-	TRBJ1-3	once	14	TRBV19	CASSIPGSGNTIYF	TGTGCCAGTAGTATACCGGGCTCTGGAAACACCATATATTTT
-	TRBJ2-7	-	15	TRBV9	CASSVAGGLAYEQYF	TGTGCCAGCAGCGTAGCCGGGGGTCTCGCCTACGAGCAGTACTTC
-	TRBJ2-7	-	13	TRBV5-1	CASSLAVLGEQYF	TGCGCCAGCAGCTTGGCCGTACTGGGGGAGCAGTACTTC
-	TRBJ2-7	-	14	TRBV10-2	CASSSQGDSYEQYF	TGCGCCAGCAGCAGCCAGGGAGACTCCTACGAGCAGTACTTC
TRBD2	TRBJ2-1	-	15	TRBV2	CASKTLANSYNEQFF	TGTGCCAGCAAAACACTAGCGAATTCCTACAATGAGCAGTTCTTC
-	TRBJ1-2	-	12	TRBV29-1	CSVERGDYGYTF	TGCAGCGTTGAAAGGGGCGACTATGGCTACACCTTC
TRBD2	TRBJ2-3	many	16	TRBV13	CASSFPRTRGTDTQYF	TGTGCCAGCAGCTTCCCGAGGACTAGGGGAACAGATACGCAGTATTTT
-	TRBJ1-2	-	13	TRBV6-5	CASSSDTNYGYTF	TGTGCCAGCAGTTCCGACACTAACTATGGCTACACCTTC
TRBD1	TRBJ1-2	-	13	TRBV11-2	CASSLIQGAGYTF	TGTGCCAGCAGCTTGATCCAGGGGGCCGGCTACACCTTC
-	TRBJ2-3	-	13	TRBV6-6	CASRSGATDTQYF	TGTGCCAGCCGATCGGGGGCAACAGATACGCAGTATTTT
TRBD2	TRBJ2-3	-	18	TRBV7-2	CASSFPPGGRAYTDTQYF	TGTGCCAGCAGCTTCCCCCCGGGGGGGAGGGCCTACACAGATACGCAGTATTTT
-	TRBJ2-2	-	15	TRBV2	CARSGGTLNTGELFF	TGTGCCAGATCCGGCGGGACACTGAACACCGGGGAGCTGTTTTTT
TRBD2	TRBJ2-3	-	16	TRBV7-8	CASSRTSGSPGDTQYF	TGTGCCAGCAGCCGGACTAGCGGGTCCCCTGGGGATACGCAGTATTTT
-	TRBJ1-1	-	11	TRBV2	CAGKTYTEAFF	TGTGCCGGAAAAACGTACACTGAAGCTTTCTTT
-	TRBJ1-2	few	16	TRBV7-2	CASSLGAAGGNYGYTF	TGTGCCAGCAGCTTAGGAGCGGCGGGGGGGAACTATGGCTACACCTTC
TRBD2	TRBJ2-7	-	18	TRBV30	CACYFTSGRARRTYEQYF	TGTGCCTGTTATTTTACTAGCGGGAGGGCCCGGAGGACCTACGAGCAGTACTTC
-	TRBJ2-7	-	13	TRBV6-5	CASSRQLHYEQYF	TGTGCCAGCAGCCGGCAGCTCCACTACGAGCAGTACTTC
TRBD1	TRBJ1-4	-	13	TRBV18	CASSPGQGEKLFF	TGTGCCAGCTCACCCGGACAGGGCGAAAAACTGTTTTTT
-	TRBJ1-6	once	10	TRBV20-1	CSALYSPLHF	TGCAGTGCCCTGTATTCACCCCTCCACTTT
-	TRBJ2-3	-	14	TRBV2	CASRRYTNTDTQYF	TGTGCCAGCAGGAGATACACGAACACAGATACGCAGTATTTT
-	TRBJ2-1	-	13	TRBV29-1	CSVVARDYNEQFF	TGCAGCGTTGTCGCGCGGGACTACAATGAGCAGTTCTTC
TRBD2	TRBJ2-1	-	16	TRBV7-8	CASSLYTGTTYNEQFF	TGTGCCAGCAGCTTATATACCGGGACTACTTACAATGAGCAGTTCTTC
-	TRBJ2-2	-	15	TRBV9	CASSAGALWGGELFF	TGTGCCAGCAGCGCCGGGGCCCTCTGGGGCGGGGAGCTGTTTTTT
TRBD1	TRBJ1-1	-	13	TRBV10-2	CASKGTGNTEAFF	TGCGCCAGCAAGGGGACAGGGAATACTGAAGCTTTCTTT
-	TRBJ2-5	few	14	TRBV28	CASSFSGGVETQYF	TGTGCCAGCAGTTTTTCCGGGGGCGTTGAGACCCAGTACTTC
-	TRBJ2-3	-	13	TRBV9	CASSVGTADTQYF	TGTGCCAGCAGCGTAGGAACCGCAGATACGCAGTATTTT
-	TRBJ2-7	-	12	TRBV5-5	CASSILAGEQYF	TGTGCCAGCAGCATCCTAGCAGGCGAGCAGTACTTC
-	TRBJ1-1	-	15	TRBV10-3	CAIRGPDVGGTEAFF	TGTGCCATCAGGGGCCCTGATGTGGGGGGCACTGAAGCTTTCTTT
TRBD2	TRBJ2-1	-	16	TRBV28	CASSIRTSGRYNEQFF	TGTGCCAGCAGCATCAGGACTAGCGGGAGATACAATGAGCAGTTCTTC
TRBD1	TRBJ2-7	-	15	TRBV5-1	CASSLADRDLREQYF	TGCGCCAGCAGCTTGGCCGACAGGGACCTTCGCGAGCAGTACTTC
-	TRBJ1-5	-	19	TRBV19	CASSIAPSTGRKSNQPQHF	TGTGCCAGTAGTATAGCCCCTTCAACAGGGAGGAAAAGCAATCAGCCCCAGCATTTT
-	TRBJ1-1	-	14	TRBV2	CASRANRVYTEAFF	TGTGCCAGCAGAGCCAACAGGGTATACACTGAAGCTTTCTTT
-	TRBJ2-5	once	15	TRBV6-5	CASSLSGSVSQTQYF	TGTGCCAGCAGCTTGAGCGGGTCGGTCTCTCAGACCCAGTACTTC
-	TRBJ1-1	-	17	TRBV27	CASSLFFGKRGNTEAFF	TGTGCCAGCAGTTTATTTTTCGGAAAAAGGGGTAACACTGAAGCTTTCTTT
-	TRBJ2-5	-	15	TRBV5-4	CASSSPTGFQETQYF	TGTGCCAGCAGCTCGCCTACAGGATTTCAAGAGACCCAGTACTTC
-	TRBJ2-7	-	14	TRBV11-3	CASSGGPPADEQYF	TGTGCCAGCAGCGGGGGGCCACCCGCCGACGAGCAGTACTTC
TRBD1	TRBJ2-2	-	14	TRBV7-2	CASSIYRGTGELFF	TGTGCCAGCAGCATCTACAGGGGCACCGGGGAGCTGTTTTTT
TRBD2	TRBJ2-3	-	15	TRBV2	CASSPGGRGADTQYF	TGTGCCAGCAGCCCTGGGGGGAGGGGAGCAGATACGCAGTATTTT
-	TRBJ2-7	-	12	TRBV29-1	CSIPLDENEQYF	TGCAGCATCCCACTAGATGAAAACGAGCAGTACTTC
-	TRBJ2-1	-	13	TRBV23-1	CAIDRRAYNEQFF	TGCGCCATCGACAGGAGGGCCTACAATGAGCAGTTCTTC
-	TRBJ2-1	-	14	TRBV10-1	CASSEGGSYNEQFF	TGCGCCAGCAGTGAGGGGGGATCCTACAATGAGCAGTTCTTC
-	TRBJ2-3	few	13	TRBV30	CAWSGSSTDTQYF	TGTGCCTGGAGTGGGAGTAGCACAGATACGCAGTATTTT
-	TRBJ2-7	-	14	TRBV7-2	CASSLGHSSYEQYF	TGTGCCAGCAGCTTAGGACACAGCTCCTACGAGCAGTACTTC
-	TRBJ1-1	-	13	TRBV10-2	CASSGQLQSEAFF	TGCGCCAGCAGTGGACAACTTCAATCTGAAGCTTTCTTT
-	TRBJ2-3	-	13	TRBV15	CATSMTVFDTQYF	TGTGCCACCAGCATGACTGTTTTCGATACGCAGTATTTT
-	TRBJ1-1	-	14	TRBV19	CASSIRGSATEAFF	TGTGCCAGTAGTATACGAGGGAGCGCGACTGAAGCTTTCTTT